The 28 T cell receptor beta chains given below trace back to one sample, sequenced in a study of identical twins. TCRdb processed the 5' RACE reads anew with MiXCR; each CDR3 protein has one entry. The repertoire consists of roughly 350,000 distinct CDR3 sequences, with roughly an eighth occurring once and the leading ten covering more than 6%. The same specimen was also included in a second study, on yellow fever vaccine responses in identical twins.

Sequenced: CD8+ T cells sorted from blood. These receptors were collected from a woman aged 18-29 years in good health.

The chain joins TRBV20-1 to TRBJ2-7; 7 bases map to TRBD1. The CDR3 extends over 11 amino acids. CDR1 DFQATT and CDR2 SNEGSKA come from the germline V gene (reference sequence). Trimming removed 6 bases from V and 3 bases from J; junction bases left unmatched: 2. CDR3 sequence (DNA): TGCAGTGCAGGGACAGACTACGAGCAGTACGTC. This sequence encodes CSAGTDYEQYV.

This clonotype was recorded at least ten times. V is TRBV4-1 and J is TRBJ2-3, with no clear D. V lost 0 bases and J 1 base, leaving 8 bases between the germline ends. The CDR3 runs to 15 residues. Germline V gene data show CDR1 as MGHRA and CDR2 as YSYEKL. The CDR3 nucleotides are TGCGCCAGCAGCCAAGAGGAAGAAGGCACAGATACGCAGTATTTT. The encoded protein is CASSQEEEGTDTQYF.

In its sample, this clonotype was seen a few times. This rearrangement joins TRBV15 to TRBJ2-5, with unresolved D. Trimming shortened V by 1 base and J by 4 bases, and 13 bases separated the two germline ends. CDR3 length: 15 amino acids. Germline CDR1 is LNHNV and CDR2 is YYDKDF (reference sequence). Here the CDR3 reads CATSRVASLPETQYF. The CDR3, as DNA: TGTGCCACCAGCAGAGTGGCTAGTCTTCCAGAGACCCAGTACTTC.

This clonotype was seen a single time. The missing conserved phenylalanine or tryptophan at the end of this CDR3 makes a read error likely. V usage is TRBV7-8 and J usage is TRBJ2-7; D may be TRBD1 (6 bases). In germline, CDR1 is SGHVS, CDR2 FQNEAQ. Trimming removed 5 bases from V and 2 bases from J, with 13 bases in between. The CDR3 contains 14 residues. CDR3 DNA sequence: TGTGCCAGCAGCCTCCGACAGGCGACCTACGAGCAGTACTAC. Its protein product is CASSLRQATYEQYY.

There are a few counts of this clonotype. The V call is TRBV9, the J call TRBJ2-3, with TRBD2 matching over 9 bases. This CDR3 region has 15 residues. CDR1 is SGDLS and CDR2 is YYNGEE in the germline V gene. Germline trimming cut 0 bases from V and 4 bases from J; bases unmatched to any gene: 3. CDR3 bases: TGTGCCAGCAGCGTAGGCGGGGGGGCCTCAGATACGCAGTATTTT. Encoded protein: CASSVGGGASDTQYF.

This clonotype has a count of ten or more. The chain links TRBV10-3 to TRBJ2-3; D may correspond to TRBD1 or TRBD2 (7 bases each). Germline assignment: CDR1 ENHRY and CDR2 SYGVKD. This CDR3 spans 15 amino acids. V shed 2 bases and J shed 6 bases, with 15 bases lying between them. The DNA of the CDR3 is TGTGCCATCAGTGAGCCGCCAGGGGGGGTGGATACGCAGTATTTT. Translation: CAISEPPGGVDTQYF.

This clonotype came up many times. The genes are TRBV7-9 and TRBJ2-3; no reliable D call. Germline V gene lookup returns CDR1 SEHNR and CDR2 FQNEAQ (reference sequence). CDR3 size: 13 residues. The V end was cut by 5 bases, the J end by 4 bases, with 10 bases between. Written as DNA, the CDR3 is TGTGCCAGCAGCCCCCCCGGCCCAGATACGCAGTATTTT. Its translation: CASSPPGPDTQYF.

This clonotype was detected ten times or more. This chain's CDR3 is CASSPGVGSPAPEQFF. DNA of the CDR3: TGTGCCAGCTCACCAGGTGTCGGCTCCCCTGCACCTGAGCAGTTCTTC. The chain uses TRBV18 and TRBJ2-1; no reliable D call. Germline-derived CDR1 and CDR2 are KGHSH and LQKENI. This CDR3 region has 16 residues. The ends were cut back, 2 bases at V and 9 bases at J, with 20 bases in the middle.

This clonotype has a count of ten or more. The chain couples TRBV28 to TRBJ2-1; D may be TRBD2 (5 bases). The CDR3 length is 14 residues. V lost 3 bases to trimming and J lost 4 bases, with 10 bases between them. In germline, CDR1 is MDHEN, CDR2 SYDVKM. CDR3 nucleotides: TGTGCCAGCAGTTTCGTAGCGCAGTACAATGAGCAGTTCTTC. As protein: CASSFVAQYNEQFF.

This clonotype has a handful of counts. This chain uses TRBV20-1 with TRBJ2-5; TRBD1 matches at 8 bases. The CDR3 consists of 13 residues. Germline-derived CDR1 and CDR2 are DFQATT and SNEGSKA (reference sequence). V trimming: 6 bases; J trimming: 5 bases; junction bases outside the gene matches: 8. CDR3 protein: CSAPTGESETQYF. The CDR3 bases are TGCAGTGCGCCGACAGGGGAGAGTGAGACCCAGTACTTC.

There are a few counts of this clonotype. The chain employs TRBV12-5 and TRBJ1-2, with D tentatively TRBD1 (6 bases). The CDR3 is 13 amino acids. Germline CDR1 LGHNT, CDR2 FRNRAP. V lost 4 bases and J lost 2, with 8 bases in between. The CDR3 DNA reads as TGTGCTAGTGGTTGGACAGCGAACTATGGCTACACCTTC. It is translated as CASGWTANYGYTF. Supplemented by reference TRBV12-5 and TRBJ1-2, the full variable domain reads DARVTQTPRHKVTEMGQEVTMRCQPILGHNTVFWYRQTMMQGLELLAYFRNRAPLDDSGMPKDRFSAEMPDATLATLKIQPSEPRDSAVYFCASGWTANYGYTFGSGTRLTVV.

This clonotype has a count of ten or more. The chain carries TRBV6-4 and TRBJ2-2; D remains ambiguous. V was trimmed by 0 bases and J by 6 bases, leaving 8 bases between them. The CDR3 is 14 residues long. CDR1 and CDR2 (germline): MRHNA, SNTAGT. This chain's CDR3 is CASSDSYGAGELFF. CDR3 nucleotides: TGTGCCAGCAGTGACTCGTATGGGGCCGGGGAGCTGTTTTTT.

The chain is built from TRBV7-2 and TRBJ2-1; possibly TRBD2 for D (5 bases). Germline CDR1 SGHTA, CDR2 FQGNSA. Trimming cost V 0 bases and J 3 bases, with 9 bases left between them. CDR3 length: 15 amino acids. The CDR3 DNA reads as TGTGCCAGCAGCTTAGCGGGAGTGATCTACAATGAGCAGTTCTTC. Encoded protein: CASSLAGVIYNEQFF.

This clonotype was seen at least ten times. The chain uses TRBV7-9 and TRBJ1-2; D unclear. Germline V gives CDR1 SEHNR, CDR2 FQNEAQ (reference sequence). Trimming pared 3 bases from V and 0 bases from J, leaving 11 bases between. The CDR3 sequence is 15 residues long. In nucleotides, the CDR3 is TGTGCCAGCAGCTTTGAACAGAATCCTAACTATGGCTACACCTTC. This gives the protein CASSFEQNPNYGYTF.

This clonotype was seen only a few times. V and J are TRBV20-1 and TRBJ1-1; D ambiguous. The CDR3 consists of 13 residues. The V end lost 2 bases, the J end lost 5 bases, and 12 bases lay between the germline ends. Per the germline V gene, CDR1 is DFQATT and CDR2 is SNEGSKA (reference sequence). CDR3 bases: TGCAGTGCTAGACCCCCGGGCTATACTGAAGCTTTCTTT. Its protein is CSARPPGYTEAFF.

This clonotype was observed a few times. The chain carries TRBV10-3 and TRBJ1-2; 7 bases map to TRBD1. CDR1 is ENHRY and CDR2 is SYGVKD in the germline V gene. Trimming removed 0 bases from V and 3 bases from J; junction bases left unmatched: 4. There are 15 residues in the CDR3. CDR3 loop: CAISESGTDYYGYTF. CDR3 DNA: TGTGCCATCAGTGAGTCCGGGACAGACTACTATGGCTACACCTTC.

There are a few counts of this clonotype. The V call is TRBV20-1, the J call TRBJ2-3; D may correspond to TRBD1 or TRBD2 (7 bases each). This CDR3 comprises 15 residues. From germline, CDR1 is DFQATT and CDR2 SNEGSKA (reference sequence). V was shortened by 6 bases and J by 2 bases, with 18 bases between the two germline ends. The CDR3 bases are TGCAGTGCAGAATCAGGGGGAGGGAACACAGATACGCAGTATTTT. The encoded protein is CSAESGGGNTDTQYF.

This clonotype appeared a few times. The V and J genes are TRBV28 and TRBJ1-1; 7 positions agree with TRBD1. This CDR3 is 14 amino acids long. Germline V gene lookup returns CDR1 MDHEN and CDR2 SYDVKM. Trimming removed 2 bases from V and 4 bases from J; junction bases left unmatched: 4. CDR3 sequence: CASSLLTGLTEAFF. CDR3 coding DNA: TGTGCCAGCAGTTTACTGACAGGGCTCACTGAAGCTTTCTTT.

The CDR3 sequence: CASSPEGGNSPLHF. The CDR3 DNA is TGTGCCAGCAGCCCCGAGGGAGGCAATTCACCCCTCCACTTT. The V and J genes are TRBV5-5 and TRBJ1-6; D unclear. This CDR3 region has 14 residues. Germline CDR1 SGHKS, CDR2 YYEKEE (reference sequence). V shed 4 bases and J shed 7 bases, with 12 bases lying between them. The whole variable domain, filled in from reference TRBV5-5 and TRBJ1-6, reads DAGVTQSPTHLIKTRGQQVTLRCSPISGHKSVSWYQQVLGQGPQFIFQYYEKEERGRGNFPDRFSARQFPNYSSELNVNALLLGDSALYLCASSPEGGNSPLHFGNGTRLTVT.

This clonotype was detected a few times. The J gene is TRBJ2-3, the V gene TRBV3-2; TRBD2 is taken as the D call from the table, unchecked against the DNA. TRBV3-2 is recorded as a pseudogene. The CDR3 has 15 residues. CDR3 nucleotide sequence: TGTGCCAGCAGCCAAGGCCAGCGGGGGGGCCTTGGGCAGTATTTT. This gives the protein CASSQGQRGGLGQYF.

The chain employs TRBV7-9 and TRBJ2-7; D gene uncertain. V gave up 8 bases and J gave up 5 bases, with 16 bases separating them. This CDR3 region has 13 residues. Germline V lookup: CDR1 SEHNR, CDR2 FQNEAQ (reference sequence). The CDR3 region is CASGPDGEDEQYF. The DNA for the CDR3 is TGTGCCAGCGGACCAGATGGCGAGGACGAGCAGTACTTC.

This clonotype was detected a few times. The V call is TRBV4-1, the J call TRBJ1-2; D is unclear. Germline V gives CDR1 MGHRA, CDR2 YSYEKL. The CDR3 covers 12 residues. V dropped 0 bases and J dropped 8 bases, with 7 bases sitting between them. DNA of the CDR3: TGCGCCAGCAGCCAAGACCCTCGGGGCTACACCTTC. This sequence encodes CASSQDPRGYTF.

The chain is built from TRBV7-9 and TRBJ1-1; D is unresolved. This CDR3 contains 15 residues. Trimming took off 3 bases at V and 4 bases at J, with 15 bases between the two ends. Germline CDR1 SEHNR, CDR2 FQNEAQ (reference sequence). CDR3 nucleotide sequence: TGTGCCAGCAGCTTCGGACGGGCCCTGGGCACTGAAGCTTTCTTT. Protein: CASSFGRALGTEAFF.

The chain uses TRBV9 and TRBJ2-1; 9 bases map to TRBD1. This CDR3 contains 17 residues. The V segment lost 1 base and the J segment 2 bases; nucleotides outside the gene matches: 7. CDR1 and CDR2 (germline): SGDLS, YYNGEE. In DNA form, the CDR3 reads TGTGCCAGCAGCGTAAGTCCCCGGGACAGGGCCTACAATGAGCAGTTCTTC. Its translation is CASSVSPRDRAYNEQFF.

This clonotype was counted between two and nine times. This rearrangement joins TRBV4-2 to TRBJ2-7; tentatively, D is TRBD2 (6 bases). Per the germline V gene, CDR1 is LGHNA and CDR2 is YNFKEQ. This CDR3 contains 16 residues. V was pared by 1 base and J by 2 bases, with 15 bases between. The CDR3 here is CASSQGLEGWAYEQYF. DNA of the CDR3: TGTGCCAGCAGCCAAGGGCTGGAGGGTTGGGCCTACGAGCAGTACTTC.

This rearrangement joins TRBV20-1 to TRBJ1-2; the D gene is possibly TRBD1 (5 bases). Germline V lookup: CDR1 DFQATT, CDR2 SNEGSKA (reference sequence). Trimming stripped 3 bases from V and 2 bases from J, with 22 bases between. The CDR3 is 17 residues long. The CDR3, as DNA: TGCAGTGCTAGGTTGGGGGGTCCGGGTCCTCCAAACTATGGCTACACCTTC. It is translated as CSARLGGPGPPNYGYTF.

J is TRBJ1-1 and V is TRBV20-1; D is unresolved. The CDR3 length is 12 residues. V lost 3 bases to trimming and J lost 0 bases, with 5 bases between them. Germline CDR1 reads DFQATT; CDR2 reads SNEGSKA (reference sequence). CDR3 nucleotide sequence: TGCAGTGCTAGTCAGTTGAACACTGAAGCTTTCTTT. It codes for CSASQLNTEAFF.

The V gene is TRBV11-2, the J gene TRBJ2-1, with TRBD2 matching over 12 bases. Trimming at V came to 4 bases and at J to 2 bases, leaving 18 bases not matched to a gene. Germline V lookup: CDR1 SGHAT, CDR2 FQNNGV. CDR3 length equals 21 residues. The CDR3 DNA follows: TGTGCCAGCAGCTGGGGGACTAGCGGGCTTCCTACCGCGGGGACCTACAATGAGCAGTTCTTC. This translates into CASSWGTSGLPTAGTYNEQFF.